Shown below are 20 T cell receptor beta chains from a single sample sequenced in a study of shared clonotypes between healthy human individuals. The assay was immunoSEQ multiplex PCR, and TCRdb's table has in-frame clones only and misses some. The sample consists of some 200,000 clones, over 85% of them appearing once. Material for sequencing was naive CD4+ T cells sorted from blood. Subset: CD45RA+ positively selected. Receptors were obtained from a young woman in good health.

The gene calls are TRBV7-2 and TRBJ2-5, with 8 bases identical to TRBD2. The J call may be incorrect, as the DNA end agrees better with TRBJ2-7. The CDR3 is 13 residues long. Germline-derived CDR1 and CDR2 are SGHTA and FQGNSA. CDR3 in DNA: TGTGCCAGCAGCTTCGCGGGGGGTTCCGAGCAGTACTTC. It encodes CASSFAGGSEQYF.

The genes are TRBV5-1 and TRBJ1-1; 8 bases align to TRBD1. Per germline, CDR1 SGHRS and CDR2 YFSETQ. CDR3 length equals 14 residues. The ends lost 2 bases at V and 4 bases at J; junction bases unmatched: 4. As DNA, the CDR3 is TGCGCCAGCAGCTTTACAGGGGGTGGCACTGAAGCTTTCTTT. The encoded protein is CASSFTGGGTEAFF.

This clone was detected a few times. This chain links TRBV19 with TRBJ1-5, with D unresolved. Germline-derived CDR1 and CDR2 are LNHDA and SQIVND (reference sequence). There are 12 residues in the CDR3. The ends were cut back, 6 bases at V and 4 bases at J, with 7 bases in the middle. CDR3 in DNA: TGTGCCAGTAGCGGTGGAAATCAGCCCCAGCATTTT. Translation gives CASSGGNQPQHF.

The V call is TRBV5-8, the J call TRBJ1-1; 12 nucleotides agree with TRBD1. Germline lookup yields CDR1 SGHTS and CDR2 YDEGEE. The CDR3 is 14 amino acids. Trimming at V came to 4 bases and at J to 4 bases, leaving 2 bases not matched to a gene. CDR3 sequence: CASSRDRGPTEAFF. The CDR3 nucleotides are TGTGCCAGCAGCCGGGACAGGGGGCCCACTGAAGCTTTCTTT.

With respect to this clone: At one of its ends the junction is not consistent with the germline gene, which may arise from a read error. CDR3 DNA: TGTGCCAGCAGCTTGGAGTGGCTAGCGGGAGAATCCCTGACATTC. Amino acids: CASSLEWLAGESLTF. This chain joins TRBV5-5 and TRBJ2-7, with 10 bases lining up with TRBD2. Per germline, CDR1 SGHKS and CDR2 YYEKEE (reference sequence). CDR3 length: 15 amino acids. The full variable domain, with the rest looked up from reference TRBV5-5 and TRBJ2-7, is DAGVTQSPTHLIKTRGQQVTLRCSPISGHKSVSWYQQVLGQGPQFIFQYYEKEERGRGNFPDRFSARQFPNYSSELNVNALLLGDSALYLCASSLEWLAGESLTFGPGTRLTVT.

The J gene is TRBJ2-5, the V gene TRBV30; 10 nucleotides line up with TRBD2. The J call may be wrong; the DNA end is better matched by TRBJ2-7. The CDR3 runs to 15 residues. Germline V lookup: CDR1 GTSNPN, CDR2 SVGIG (reference sequence). The chain's CDR3 is CAWEPGLALSYEQYF. In nucleotides, the CDR3 is TGTGCCTGGGAACCGGGACTAGCGCTCTCCTACGAGCAGTACTTC.

The chain couples TRBV23-1 to TRBJ2-6; D is unresolved. TRBV23-1 is marked as an open reading frame, function uncertain. V was cut by 5 bases and J by 5 bases, with 19 bases left in between. The CDR3 loop spans 17 amino acids. CDR3 sequence: CASSSFEQQSRANVLTF. CDR3 DNA sequence: TGCGCCAGCAGTAGCTTTGAGCAACAAAGTCGGGCCAACGTCCTGACTTTC.

The chain is built from TRBV25-1 and TRBJ2-5, with 9 bases that match TRBD2. The CDR3 extends over 15 amino acids. The junction had 4 bases not matched to a gene; V was cut back by 1 base and J by 4 bases. From germline, CDR1 is MGHDK and CDR2 SYGVNS. The CDR3 loop reads CASSEWGGGVETQYF. Written as DNA, the CDR3 is TGTGCCAGCAGTGAATGGGGCGGGGGGGTAGAGACCCAGTACTTC.

The chain has TRBV10-3 and TRBJ2-7, with 8 bases that match TRBD1. The germline CDR1 and CDR2 sequences are ENHRY and SYGVKD. V lost 3 bases and J lost 4; bases outside the gene matches: 11. The CDR3 runs 16 residues. The CDR3 nucleotides are TGTGCCATCAGTGATCATCATGGACAGGGCTCATACGAGCAGTACTTC. Translated: CAISDHHGQGSYEQYF.

J is TRBJ1-3 and V is TRBV5-1; a possible D gene is TRBD1 (5 bases). Germline CDR1 and CDR2: SGHRS and YFSETQ. Trimming shortened V by 0 bases and J by 7 bases, and 14 bases separated the two germline ends. CDR3 length: 15 amino acids. CDR3: CASSLGQGVWNTIYF. CDR3 sequence (DNA): TGCGCCAGCAGCTTGGGCCAGGGAGTCTGGAACACCATATATTTT.

V usage is TRBV18 and J usage is TRBJ2-5, with D perhaps matching TRBD2 (6 bases). The J call may be incorrect, as the DNA end agrees better with TRBJ2-7. The CDR3 length is 14 residues. Germline assignment: CDR1 KGHSH and CDR2 LQKENI. DNA for the CDR3: TGTGCCAGCTCACTTAATAGCGGACCCTACGAGCAGTACTTC. Translating gives CASSLNSGPYEQYF.

This clone was seen just once. V and J are TRBV7-9 and TRBJ2-5; no definite D call. The J call may be mistaken, given a closer DNA end match to TRBJ2-7. Germline lookup yields CDR1 SEHNR and CDR2 FQNEAQ (reference sequence). The CDR3 covers 14 residues. This chain's CDR3 is CASSLYGRTYEQYF. The CDR3 nucleotides are TGTGCCAGCAGCTTATACGGCAGGACCTACGAGCAGTACTTC.

This rearrangement joins TRBV5-1 to TRBJ2-1; TRBD1 matches 9 bases. There are 14 residues in the CDR3. From germline, CDR1 is SGHRS and CDR2 YFSETQ. V lost 3 bases to trimming and J lost 8 bases; unmatched junction nucleotides: 6. Here the CDR3 reads CASSSATGGYEQFF. The CDR3 DNA reads as TGCGCCAGCAGCTCGGCTACAGGGGGCTATGAGCAGTTCTTC.

This chain links TRBV11-2 with TRBJ2-7; D might be TRBD1 (5 bases). The CDR3 length is 14 residues. Germline loops: CDR1 SGHAT, CDR2 FQNNGV. V was trimmed by 6 bases and J by 1 base, leaving 13 bases between them. CDR3 sequence: CASRNPGQSYEQYF. CDR3 DNA sequence: TGTGCCAGCAGAAATCCCGGACAATCCTACGAGCAGTACTTC.

V and J are TRBV6-6 and TRBJ2-7, with 10 bases lining up with TRBD1. The J segment lost 2 bases and the V segment lost 6 bases, leaving 10 bases of the junction unmatched. The CDR3 extends over 16 amino acids. CDR1 and CDR2 (germline): MNHNY, SVGAGI (reference sequence). The CDR3 region has the DNA TGTGCCAGCAGACAGGACAGGGGGTTTTTTACCTACGAGCAGTACTTC. Residues: CASRQDRGFFTYEQYF.

This CDR3 is CASSPGDRDRSFQYF. DNA of the CDR3: TGCGCCAGCAGCCCAGGGGACCGGGACAGGAGCTTCCAGTACTTC. The chain employs TRBV4-1 and TRBJ2-7, with TRBD1 identical over 8 bases. The CDR3 loop spans 15 amino acids. Germline CDR1 is MGHRA and CDR2 is YSYEKL. V gave up 4 bases and J gave up 10 bases; unmatched junction bases: 15.

The rearrangement links TRBV5-4 to TRBJ2-7; 10 positions match TRBD2. Germline V lookup: CDR1 SGHNT, CDR2 YYREEE (reference sequence). CDR3 length: 15 amino acids. V dropped 0 bases and J dropped 5; count of bases not matched to a gene: 5. CDR3 loop: CASSLGVAGGNEQYF. In DNA form, the CDR3 reads TGTGCCAGCAGCTTGGGGGTAGCGGGAGGCAACGAGCAGTACTTC.

The chain is built from TRBV18 and TRBJ2-5, with no clear D. Near its end, the DNA agrees better with TRBJ2-7, so the J call may be wrong. Per germline, CDR1 KGHSH and CDR2 LQKENI. The CDR3 spans 14 residues. The CDR3 protein is CASSPPANRYEQYF. In DNA, the CDR3 is TGTGCCAGCTCACCACCGGCCAATCGCTACGAGCAGTACTTC.

The V and J genes are TRBV28 and TRBJ1-4, with unresolved D. CDR1 is MDHEN, CDR2 SYDVKM, per germline. The V end lost 6 bases, the J end lost 0 bases, and 8 bases lay between the germline ends. This CDR3 comprises 14 residues. The chain's CDR3 is CASSFSATNEKLFF. CDR3 in DNA: TGTGCCAGCAGCTTCAGTGCAACTAATGAAAAACTGTTTTTT.

The rearrangement joins TRBV6-5 to TRBJ1-5; 7 nucleotides align to TRBD1. V shed 8 bases, J shed 3 bases, and the junction held 10 bases outside the gene matches. CDR1 and CDR2 from the germline V gene are MNHEY and SVGAGI. This CDR3 region has 15 residues. This chain's CDR3 is CASARDRESNQPQHF. The CDR3 bases are TGTGCCAGCGCCCGAGACAGGGAGTCCAATCAGCCCCAGCATTTT.